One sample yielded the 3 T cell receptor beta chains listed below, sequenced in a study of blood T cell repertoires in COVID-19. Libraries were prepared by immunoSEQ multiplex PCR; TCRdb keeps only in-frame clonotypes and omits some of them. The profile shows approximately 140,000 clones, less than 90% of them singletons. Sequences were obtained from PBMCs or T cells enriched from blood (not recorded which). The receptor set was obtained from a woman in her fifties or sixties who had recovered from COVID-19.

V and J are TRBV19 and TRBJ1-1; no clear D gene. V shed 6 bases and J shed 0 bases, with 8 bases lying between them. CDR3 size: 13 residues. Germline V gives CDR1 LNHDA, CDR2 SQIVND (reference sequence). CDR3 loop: CASRPVMNTEAFF. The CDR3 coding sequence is TGTGCCAGTAGGCCGGTGATGAACACTGAAGCTTTCTTT. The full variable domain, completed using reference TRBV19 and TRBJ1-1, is DGGITQSPKYLFRKEGQNVTLSCEQNLNHDAMYWYRQDPGQGLRLIYYSQIVNDFQKGDIAEGYSVSREKKESFPLTVTSAQKNPTAFYLCASRPVMNTEAFFGQGTRLTVV.

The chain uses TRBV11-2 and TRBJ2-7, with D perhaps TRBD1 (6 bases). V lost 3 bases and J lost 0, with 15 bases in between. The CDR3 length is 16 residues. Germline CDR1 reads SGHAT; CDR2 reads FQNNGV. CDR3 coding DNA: TGTGCCAGCAGCTTCAGGGGCAGGGAGAGCTCCTACGAGCAGTACTTC. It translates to CASSFRGRESSYEQYF.

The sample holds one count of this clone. The CDR3 here is CASSRDSFSGNTIYF. The CDR3 coding sequence is TGCGCCAGCAGCCGGGACAGCTTCTCTGGAAACACCATATATTTT. The rearrangement joins TRBV5-1 to TRBJ1-3, with 7 bases aligning to TRBD1. J gave up 0 bases and V 4 bases, and 4 bases lay outside the gene matches. The CDR3 loop spans 15 amino acids. Germline CDR1 SGHRS, CDR2 YFSETQ. Based on the CDR3 plus reference TRBV5-1 and TRBJ1-3, the full variable domain is KAGVTQTPRYLIKTRGQQVTLSCSPISGHRSVSWYQQTPGQGLQFLFEYFSETQRNKGNFPGRFSGRQFSNSRSEMNVSTLELGDSALYLCASSRDSFSGNTIYFGEGSWLTVV.